This is a list of T cell receptor beta chains from one sample in a study of CXCR3-negative and CXCR3-positive naive CD8 T cells. TCRdb processed the 5' RACE reads again and assigns one entry to each CDR3 protein, with no DNA. Found here are about 62,000 distinct CDR3 sequences; the top ten clones hold 4.3%. The specimen sequenced was naive CXCR3- CD8+ T cells from blood. The receptors shown here come from a human donor in good health. Some clones in this sample may be carry-over from other donors' samples. The CDR3 runs from the conserved cysteine through the conserved F or W.

CASSSDSYEQYF	12	TRBV28	TRBJ2-7
CASRPTGNEQYF	12	TRBV6-6	TRBJ2-7
CASSHARTGSSYNEQFF	17	TRBV4-3	TRBJ2-1
CASSRPTGSVFNEQFF	16	TRBV7-2	TRBJ2-1
CASSVNSFYEQYF	13	TRBV9	TRBJ2-7
CASSWEQGAREQYF	14	TRBV28	TRBJ2-7
CSVEGLAGDNFYEQYF	16	TRBV29-1	TRBJ2-7
CASSDLPGTGGTGELFF	17	TRBV28	TRBJ2-2
CASSLSLDSNQPQHF	15	TRBV18	TRBJ1-5
CASSSMGDRVIHEQYF	16	TRBV7-9	TRBJ2-7
CAITSGVSTDTQYF	14	TRBV10-3	TRBJ2-3
CASSVGLAGALQNNEQFF	18	TRBV28	TRBJ2-1
CASSQGTGKIPGELFF	16	TRBV4-2	TRBJ2-2
CASSLSPLDSAADTQYF	17	TRBV28	TRBJ2-3
CASGDLRDATDTQYF	15	TRBV28	TRBJ2-3
CSVETRGGGYTF	12	TRBV29-1	TRBJ1-2
CASSLDGRGSPLHF	14	TRBV5-1	TRBJ1-6
CSASPKGRDGYTF	13	TRBV20-1	TRBJ1-2
CASSSDRERMGSNQPQHF	18	TRBV7-9	TRBJ1-5
CASSYRDNTEAFF	13	TRBV6-2/TRBV6-3	TRBJ1-1
CASSLSQTYEQYF	13	TRBV5-5	TRBJ2-7
CASSLPLGNDEQFF	14	TRBV28	TRBJ2-1
CASSQDWLADEQFF	14	TRBV4-3	TRBJ2-1
CASSPTWGQGNSPLHF	16	TRBV4-1	TRBJ1-6
CASSLGQVGEQFF	13	TRBV7-6	TRBJ2-1
CSVELAGDPYEQYF	14	TRBV29-1	TRBJ2-7
CASAASLNTEAFF	13	TRBV21-1	TRBJ1-1
CASSPGLARQETQYF	15	TRBV7-3	TRBJ2-5
CASTPRPAGVNEQFF	15	TRBV12-3/TRBV12-4	TRBJ2-1
CASSYGLLTGELFF	14	TRBV6-2/TRBV6-3	TRBJ2-2
CASSLVVGASSYNEQFF	17	TRBV7-2	TRBJ2-1
CASSFDNGWEQYF	13	TRBV4-1	TRBJ2-7
CSARRKTTYEQYF	13	TRBV20-1	TRBJ2-7
CASYRVMNTEAFF	13	TRBV9	TRBJ1-1
CSVHRDRSIRGVSYNEQFF	19	TRBV29-1	TRBJ2-1
CASSSLTSGVLGFKNIQYF	19	TRBV5-6	TRBJ2-4
CASSYSSTGNPGTEAFF	17	TRBV6-6	TRBJ1-1
CASSSRDSYNEQFF	14	TRBV27	TRBJ2-1
CSVQTGYGNQPQHF	14	TRBV29-1	TRBJ1-5
CSARDPNEYYEQYF	14	TRBV20-1	TRBJ2-7
CASRPGHSYEQYF	13	TRBV7-2	TRBJ2-7
CASSRGDNYNEQFF	14	TRBV7-8	TRBJ2-1
CASSPGQGEGTEAFF	15	TRBV5-1	TRBJ1-1
CASGTGGDTGELFF	14	TRBV4-2	TRBJ2-2
CASESGVDSYEQYF	14	TRBV28	TRBJ2-7
CASSFRVAGELFF	13	TRBV12-3/TRBV12-4	TRBJ2-2
CASSLAAGADTQYF	14	TRBV7-8	TRBJ2-3